These 20 T cell receptor beta chains originate from one sample sequenced in a study of CD8 T cells in ankylosing spondylitis. TCRdb re-called the 5' RACE reads with MiXCR, one entry per CDR3 protein. This sample carries 210,000 or so distinct CDR3 sequences, roughly 24% of them seen once, and the ten largest clones take about 6.2%. The sample comprised blood, either unsorted or a sorted T cell fraction (not recorded which). All receptors derive from a male donor with ankylosing spondylitis or in good health (not recorded which).

The genes are TRBV5-4 and TRBJ2-5; D gene ambiguous. V lost 1 base, J lost 1 base, and 11 bases lay in between. The CDR3 is made up of 15 amino acids. The germline CDR1 and CDR2 sequences are SGHNT and YYREEE (reference sequence). CDR3 nucleotide sequence: TGTGCCAGCAGCTTGTTCGGTCCAACCCAAGAGACCCAGTACTTC. Translation gives CASSLFGPTQETQYF.

The rearrangement links TRBV7-3 to TRBJ2-5; 8 nucleotides match TRBD1. J lost 5 bases, V lost 4 bases, and 3 bases had no gene match. The CDR3 has 13 amino acids. Looked up from germline, CDR1 is SGHTA and CDR2 is FQGTGA. This CDR3 is CASSSRDRETQYF. DNA for the CDR3: TGTGCCAGCAGCTCCCGGGACAGGGAGACCCAGTACTTC. Full variable domain (rest looked up from reference TRBV7-3 and TRBJ2-5): GAGVSQTPSNKVTEKGKYVELRCDPISGHTALYWYRQSLGQGPEFLIYFQGTGAADDSGLPNDRFFAVRPEGSVSTLKIQRTERGDSAVYLCASSSRDRETQYFGPGTRLLVL.

J is TRBJ2-1 and V is TRBV5-1, with D perhaps TRBD2 (6 bases). V was trimmed by 0 bases and J by 7 bases, leaving 14 bases between them. CDR3 length: 15 amino acids. The germline gives CDR1 SGHRS, CDR2 YFSETQ. The CDR3 DNA sequence: TGCGCCAGCAGCTTGGACGCGGGATCGGGAAATGAGCAGTTCTTC. This encodes CASSLDAGSGNEQFF.

A few counts support this clonotype. This rearrangement joins TRBV7-2 to TRBJ1-1; D is unclear. CDR1 SGHTA and CDR2 FQGNSA come from the germline V gene. The CDR3 totals 11 residues. V dropped 7 bases and J dropped 2 bases, with 5 bases sitting between them. The CDR3 region is CASTRNTEAFF. In DNA, the CDR3 is TGTGCCAGCACCCGAAACACTGAAGCTTTCTTT. The variable domain in full, with the rest retrieved from reference TRBV7-2 and TRBJ1-1, is GAGVSQSPSNKVTEKGKDVELRCDPISGHTALYWYRQSLGQGLEFLIYFQGNSAPDKSGLPSDRFSAERTGGSVSTLTIQRTQQEDSAVYLCASTRNTEAFFGQGTRLTVV.

This clonotype was seen at least ten times. This chain uses TRBV20-1 with TRBJ2-1, with TRBD2 identical over 14 bases. The germline gives CDR1 DFQATT, CDR2 SNEGSKA (reference sequence). This CDR3 has 15 residues. The ends lost 7 bases at V and 7 bases at J; junction bases unmatched: 9. The CDR3: CSGGTSGSVGNEQFF. CDR3 coding DNA: TGCAGTGGTGGGACTAGCGGGAGTGTGGGTAATGAGCAGTTCTTC.

The chain has TRBV15 and TRBJ2-1; TRBD2 aligns across 7 bases. Germline V gene sequence: CDR1 LNHNV, CDR2 YYDKDF (reference sequence). The CDR3 length is 19 residues. After removal of 0 bases from V and 3 bases from J, the junction contained 14 bases not matched to a gene. CDR3 coding DNA: TGTGCCACCAGCAGAGATCCGGGGGGTACGAGCGGCTACTACAATGAGCAGTTCTTC. Translated: CATSRDPGGTSGYYNEQFF.

This clonotype was observed a handful of times. The V call is TRBV29-1, the J call TRBJ2-1; 9 bases align to TRBD2. This CDR3 contains 14 residues. Germline CDR1 reads SQVTM; CDR2 reads ANQGSEA. Germline trimming cut 4 bases from V and 3 bases from J; bases unmatched to any gene: 4. The CDR3 spells CSVVAGVGYNEQFF. The CDR3 bases are TGCAGCGTTGTAGCGGGAGTGGGCTACAATGAGCAGTTCTTC.

This clonotype was counted a few times. This chain connects TRBV12-3 or TRBV12-4 to TRBJ2-3, with TRBD1 matching over 7 bases. V gave up 1 base and J gave up 4 bases; unmatched junction bases: 2. The CDR3 totals 14 residues. The CDR3 DNA reads TGTGCCAGCAGTTTAGTGCAGGGGGCAGATACGCAGTATTTT. It translates to CASSLVQGADTQYF.

This clonotype was recorded a few times. The chain employs TRBV20-1 and TRBJ2-7; 7 bases are shared with TRBD2. This CDR3 comprises 15 residues. V was pared by 3 bases and J by 0 bases, with 8 bases of the junction left unmatched. Germline lookup yields CDR1 DFQATT and CDR2 SNEGSKA (reference sequence). CDR3 amino acids: CSARASSGHSYEQYF. CDR3 nucleotides: TGCAGTGCTAGGGCGTCTAGCGGCCACTCCTACGAGCAGTACTTC.

A few counts support this clonotype. The chain combines TRBV20-1 with TRBJ1-5; 9 bases align to TRBD1. With 1 base clipped from V and 5 bases from J, the junction kept 0 bases outside the gene matches. The CDR3 has 13 residues. Germline assignment: CDR1 DFQATT and CDR2 SNEGSKA (reference sequence). CDR3: CSARGTGDQPQHF. The CDR3 coding sequence is TGCAGTGCTAGAGGGACAGGGGATCAGCCCCAGCATTTT.

The sample holds many counts of this clonotype. The rearrangement uses TRBV11-2 and TRBJ2-7; 9 bases are a match to TRBD2. The germline V gene has CDR1 SGHAT and CDR2 FQNNGV. The CDR3 has 14 amino acids. The ends lost 3 bases at V and 5 bases at J; junction bases unmatched: 5. CDR3: CASSFSLAGNEQYF. Here the CDR3 DNA reads TGTGCCAGCAGCTTCAGTCTAGCGGGGAACGAGCAGTACTTC.

The chain has TRBV29-1 and TRBJ2-3, with TRBD1 as a possible D gene (6 bases). The ends were cut back, 6 bases at V and 0 bases at J, with 16 bases in the middle. The germline gives CDR1 SQVTM, CDR2 ANQGSEA. CDR3 size: 15 residues. Here the CDR3 DNA reads TGCAGCGTGGGAAGGTCGCAGGGGAGCACAGATACGCAGTATTTT. Protein product: CSVGRSQGSTDTQYF.

In its sample, this clonotype was seen many times. The chain employs TRBV7-2 and TRBJ2-7, with 9 bases lining up with TRBD2. Germline CDR1 is SGHTA and CDR2 is FQGNSA. Unmatched junction bases numbered 9, after V lost 2 bases and J lost 7 bases. This CDR3 spans 15 amino acids. The CDR3 DNA reads as TGTGCCAGCAGCTTAAATCCAGCGGGAGGAGCAGAGCAGTACTTC. Translating it yields CASSLNPAGGAEQYF.

This clonotype was seen a few times. V usage is TRBV29-1 and J usage is TRBJ2-3, with D possibly TRBD1 on 6 matching bases. The V end was cut by 0 bases, the J end by 4 bases, with 11 bases between. Looked up from germline, CDR1 is SQVTM and CDR2 is ANQGSEA. This CDR3 region has 14 residues. CDR3 sequence: CSVEDRGWADTQYF. CDR3 nucleotides: TGCAGCGTTGAAGACAGGGGATGGGCAGATACGCAGTATTTT.

This clonotype was seen more than once but under ten times. The chain links TRBV6-1 to TRBJ2-3; D gene ambiguous. Trimming stripped 8 bases from V and 0 bases from J, with 9 bases between. Germline CDR1 is MNHNS and CDR2 is SASEGT. This CDR3 comprises 13 residues. The CDR3 here is CASGSSSTDTQYF. The DNA for the CDR3 is TGTGCCAGCGGGTCATCTAGCACAGATACGCAGTATTTT.

CDR3 nucleotides: TGCGCCAGCAGCCAAGAGGTCACAGGGTACAATGAGCAGTTCTTC. Translating it yields CASSQEVTGYNEQFF. The gene calls are TRBV4-3 and TRBJ2-1, with D possibly being TRBD1 (6 bases). The CDR3 is 15 residues long. Germline V gives CDR1 LGHNA, CDR2 YSLEER. The V end was cut by 0 bases, the J end by 4 bases, with 10 bases between.

The chain couples TRBV12-3 or TRBV12-4 to TRBJ2-2; TRBD1 matches at 9 bases. V shed 6 bases, J shed 7 bases, and the junction held 6 bases outside the gene matches. The CDR3 runs to 14 residues. CDR3 residues: CASRRDRVDGELFF. The DNA for the CDR3 is TGTGCCAGCAGGCGGGACAGGGTGGACGGGGAGCTGTTTTTT.

On this clonotype itself: The junction does not match germline at one end; this may be a read error. The J gene is TRBJ2-7, the V gene TRBV29-1; 9 bases agree with TRBD1. The CDR3 has 12 residues. Germline CDR1 is SQVTM and CDR2 is ANQGSEA. The CDR3 nucleotides are TGCAGCCCCTGGGACAGGGAGAACGACCAGTACTTC. Translating it yields CSPWDRENDQYF.

This clonotype was observed many times. The chain links TRBV25-1 to TRBJ2-3; D is uncertain. This CDR3 is 13 amino acids long. V was cut by 5 bases and J by 3 bases, with 9 bases left in between. Germline lookup yields CDR1 MGHDK and CDR2 SYGVNS. CDR3 sequence: CASSRGPTDTQYF. In nucleotides, the CDR3 is TGTGCCAGCAGTAGAGGCCCAACAGATACGCAGTATTTT.

This chain uses TRBV9 with TRBJ2-1, with a weak D call TRBD2 (7 bases). The CDR3 spans 17 residues. Germline lookup yields CDR1 SGDLS and CDR2 YYNGEE. V was trimmed by 4 bases and J by 7 bases, leaving 24 bases between them. The CDR3 spells CASSLPGVAGARNEQFF. CDR3 DNA sequence: TGTGCCAGCAGCCTCCCAGGGGTGGCGGGAGCACGAAATGAGCAGTTCTTC. Filled out from reference TRBV9 and TRBJ2-1, the complete variable domain reads DSGVTQTPKHLITATGQRVTLRCSPRSGDLSVYWYQQSLDQGLQFLIQYYNGEERAKGNILERFSAQQFPDLHSELNLSSLELGDSALYFCASSLPGVAGARNEQFFGPGTRLTVL.